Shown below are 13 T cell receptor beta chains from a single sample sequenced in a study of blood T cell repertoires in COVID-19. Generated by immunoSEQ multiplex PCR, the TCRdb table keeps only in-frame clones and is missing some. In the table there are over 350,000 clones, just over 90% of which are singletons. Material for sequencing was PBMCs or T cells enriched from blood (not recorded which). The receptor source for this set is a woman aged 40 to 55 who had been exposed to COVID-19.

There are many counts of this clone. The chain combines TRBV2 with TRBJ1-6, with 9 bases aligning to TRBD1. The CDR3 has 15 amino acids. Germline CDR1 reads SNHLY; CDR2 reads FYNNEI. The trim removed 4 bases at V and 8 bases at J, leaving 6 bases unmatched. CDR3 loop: CASSGTGEQDSPLHF. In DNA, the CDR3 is TGTGCCAGCAGTGGGACAGGGGAGCAGGATTCACCCCTCCACTTT.

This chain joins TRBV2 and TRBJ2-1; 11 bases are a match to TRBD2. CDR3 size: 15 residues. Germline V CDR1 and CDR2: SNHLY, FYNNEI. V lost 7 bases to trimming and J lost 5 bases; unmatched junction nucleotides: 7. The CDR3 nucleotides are TGTGCCAGCATTCTAGCGGGAGGATCCCACAATGAGCAGTTCTTC. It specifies CASILAGGSHNEQFF.

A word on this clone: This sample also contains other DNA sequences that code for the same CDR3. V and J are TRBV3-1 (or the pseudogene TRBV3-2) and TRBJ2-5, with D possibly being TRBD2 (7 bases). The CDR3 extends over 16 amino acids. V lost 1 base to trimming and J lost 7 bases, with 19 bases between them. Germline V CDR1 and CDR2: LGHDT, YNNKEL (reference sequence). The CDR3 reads CASSQAGEGGGRTQYF. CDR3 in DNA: TGTGCCAGCAGCCAAGCGGGGGAGGGGGGTGGACGGACCCAGTACTTC.

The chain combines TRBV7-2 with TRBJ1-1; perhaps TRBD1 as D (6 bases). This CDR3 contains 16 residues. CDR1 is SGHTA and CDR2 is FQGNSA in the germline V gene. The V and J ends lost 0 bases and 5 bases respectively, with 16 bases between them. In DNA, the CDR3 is TGTGCCAGCAGCTTAGCCCCTCAGGGGCGGCGGACTGAAGCTTTCTTT. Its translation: CASSLAPQGRRTEAFF.

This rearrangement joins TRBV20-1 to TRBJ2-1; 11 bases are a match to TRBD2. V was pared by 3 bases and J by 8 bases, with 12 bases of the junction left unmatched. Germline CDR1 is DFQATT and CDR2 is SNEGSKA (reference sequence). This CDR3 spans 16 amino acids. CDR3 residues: CSASALSGGAFDEQFF. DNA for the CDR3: TGCAGTGCTAGTGCACTTAGCGGGGGGGCGTTCGATGAGCAGTTCTTC.

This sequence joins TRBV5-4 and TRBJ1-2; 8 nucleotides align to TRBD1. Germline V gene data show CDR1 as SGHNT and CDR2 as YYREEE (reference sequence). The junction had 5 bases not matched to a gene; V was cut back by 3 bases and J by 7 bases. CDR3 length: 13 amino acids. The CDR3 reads CASSSTGGPGYTF. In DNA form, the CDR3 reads TGTGCCAGCAGCTCTACAGGGGGACCTGGCTACACCTTC.

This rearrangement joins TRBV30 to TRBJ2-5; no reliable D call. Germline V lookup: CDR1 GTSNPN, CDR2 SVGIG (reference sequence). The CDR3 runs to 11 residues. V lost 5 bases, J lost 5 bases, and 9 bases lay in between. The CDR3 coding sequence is TGTGCCTGGGGTGCCCGGGAGACCCAGTACTTC. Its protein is CAWGARETQYF. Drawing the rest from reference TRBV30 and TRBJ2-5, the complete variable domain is SQTIHQWPATLVQPVGSPLSLECTVEGTSNPNLYWYRQAAGRGLQLLFYSVGIGQISSEVPQNLSASRPQDRQFILSSKKLLLSDSGFYLCAWGARETQYFGPGTRLLVL.

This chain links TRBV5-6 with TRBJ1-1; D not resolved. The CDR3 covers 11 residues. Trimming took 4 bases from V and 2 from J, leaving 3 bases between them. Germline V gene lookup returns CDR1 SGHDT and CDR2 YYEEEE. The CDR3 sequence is CASSRNTEAFF. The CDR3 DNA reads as TGTGCCAGCAGCCGTAACACTGAAGCTTTCTTT.

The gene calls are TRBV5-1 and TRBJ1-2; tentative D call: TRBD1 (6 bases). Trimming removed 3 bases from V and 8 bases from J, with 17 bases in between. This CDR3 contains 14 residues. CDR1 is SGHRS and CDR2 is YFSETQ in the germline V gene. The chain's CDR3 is CASSSGTGGRGYTF. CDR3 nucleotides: TGCGCCAGCAGCTCGGGTACTGGGGGCCGCGGCTACACCTTC.

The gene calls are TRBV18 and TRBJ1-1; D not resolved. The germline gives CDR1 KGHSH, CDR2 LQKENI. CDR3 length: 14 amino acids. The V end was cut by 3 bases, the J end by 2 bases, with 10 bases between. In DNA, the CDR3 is TGTGCCAGCTCACCGGGCCAGAGAAACACTGAAGCTTTCTTT. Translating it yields CASSPGQRNTEAFF.

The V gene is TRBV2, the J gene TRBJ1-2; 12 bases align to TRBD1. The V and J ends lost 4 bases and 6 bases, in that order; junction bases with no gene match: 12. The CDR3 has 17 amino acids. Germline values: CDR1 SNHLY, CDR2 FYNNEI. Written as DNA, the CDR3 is TGTGCCAGCAGTGGTGGATCCGGGACAGGGGGCTTTAATGGCTACACCTTC. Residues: CASSGGSGTGGFNGYTF.

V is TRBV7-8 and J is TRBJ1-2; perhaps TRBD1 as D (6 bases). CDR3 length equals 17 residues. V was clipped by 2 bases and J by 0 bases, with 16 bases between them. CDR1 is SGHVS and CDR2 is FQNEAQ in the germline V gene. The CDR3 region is CASSLITRGYSNYGYTF. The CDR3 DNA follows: TGTGCCAGCAGCTTAATCACCAGGGGTTACTCTAACTATGGCTACACCTTC.

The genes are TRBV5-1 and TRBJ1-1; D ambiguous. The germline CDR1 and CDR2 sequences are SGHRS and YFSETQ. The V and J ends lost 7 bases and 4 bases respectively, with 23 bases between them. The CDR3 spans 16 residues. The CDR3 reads CASGSYLSRSPTEAFF. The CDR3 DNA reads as TGCGCCAGCGGTAGTTATTTGAGTCGTAGCCCCACTGAAGCTTTCTTT.